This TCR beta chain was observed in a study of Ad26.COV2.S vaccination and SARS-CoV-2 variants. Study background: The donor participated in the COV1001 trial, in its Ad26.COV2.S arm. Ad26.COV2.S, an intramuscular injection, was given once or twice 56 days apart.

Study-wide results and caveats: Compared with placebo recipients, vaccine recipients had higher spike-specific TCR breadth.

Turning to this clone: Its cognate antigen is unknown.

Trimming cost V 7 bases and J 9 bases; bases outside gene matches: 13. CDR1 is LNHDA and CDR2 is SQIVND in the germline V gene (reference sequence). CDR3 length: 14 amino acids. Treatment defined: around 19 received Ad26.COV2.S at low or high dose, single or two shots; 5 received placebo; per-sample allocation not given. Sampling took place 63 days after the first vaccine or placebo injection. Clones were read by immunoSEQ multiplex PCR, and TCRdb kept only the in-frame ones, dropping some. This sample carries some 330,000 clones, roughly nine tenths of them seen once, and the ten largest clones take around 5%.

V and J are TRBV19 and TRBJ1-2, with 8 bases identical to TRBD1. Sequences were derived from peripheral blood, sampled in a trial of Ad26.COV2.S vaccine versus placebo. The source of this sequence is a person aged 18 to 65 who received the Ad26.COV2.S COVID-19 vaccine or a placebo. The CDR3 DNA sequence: TGTGCCAGTACCCCTACAGGGGGGGCGTTGAGCTACACCTTC. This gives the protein CASTPTGGALSYTF.